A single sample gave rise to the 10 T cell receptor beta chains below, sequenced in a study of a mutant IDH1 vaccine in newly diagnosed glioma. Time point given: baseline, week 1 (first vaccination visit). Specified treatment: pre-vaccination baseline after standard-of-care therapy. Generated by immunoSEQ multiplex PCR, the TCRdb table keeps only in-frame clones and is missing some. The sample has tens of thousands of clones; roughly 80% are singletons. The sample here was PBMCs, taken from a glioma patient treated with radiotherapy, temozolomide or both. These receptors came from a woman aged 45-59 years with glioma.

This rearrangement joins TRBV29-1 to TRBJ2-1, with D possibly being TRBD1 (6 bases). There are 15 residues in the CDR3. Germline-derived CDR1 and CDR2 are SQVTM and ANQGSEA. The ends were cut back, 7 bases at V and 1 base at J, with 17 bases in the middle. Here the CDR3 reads CSADPRRGSYNEQFF. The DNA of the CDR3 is TGCAGCGCCGATCCCCGAAGGGGGTCCTACAATGAGCAGTTCTTC.

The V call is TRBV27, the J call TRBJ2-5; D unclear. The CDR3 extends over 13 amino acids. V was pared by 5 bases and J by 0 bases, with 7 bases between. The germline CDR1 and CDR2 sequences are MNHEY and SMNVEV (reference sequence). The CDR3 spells CASSPRYQETQYF. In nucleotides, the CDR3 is TGTGCCAGCAGTCCCCGGTACCAAGAGACCCAGTACTTC.

The CDR3 DNA sequence: TGTGCCAGCAGCCGTCGCGACACTGAAGCTTTCTTT. Its protein product is CASSRRDTEAFF. The rearrangement joins TRBV9 to TRBJ1-1; D unclear. CDR1 and CDR2 from the germline V gene are SGDLS and YYNGEE. This CDR3 has 12 residues. V dropped 4 bases and J dropped 3 bases, with 7 bases sitting between them.

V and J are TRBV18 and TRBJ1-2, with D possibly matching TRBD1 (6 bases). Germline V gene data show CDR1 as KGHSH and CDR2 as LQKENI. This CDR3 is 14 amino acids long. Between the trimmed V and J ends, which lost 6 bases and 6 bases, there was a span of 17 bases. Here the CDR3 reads CASSPTKGGDGYTF. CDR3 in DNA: TGTGCCAGCTCCCCGACGAAGGGGGGCGATGGCTACACCTTC. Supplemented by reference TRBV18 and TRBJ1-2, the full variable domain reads NAGVMQNPRHLVRRRGQEARLRCSPMKGHSHVYWYRQLPEEGLKFMVYLQKENIIDESGMPKERFSAEFPKEGPSILRIQQVVRGDSAAYFCASSPTKGGDGYTFGSGTRLTVV.

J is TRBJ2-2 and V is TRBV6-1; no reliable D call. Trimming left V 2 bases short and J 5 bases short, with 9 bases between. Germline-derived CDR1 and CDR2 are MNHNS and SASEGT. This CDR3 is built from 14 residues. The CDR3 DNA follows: TGTGCCAGCAGTGAATTAAGGGATACCGGGGAGCTGTTTTTT. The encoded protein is CASSELRDTGELFF.

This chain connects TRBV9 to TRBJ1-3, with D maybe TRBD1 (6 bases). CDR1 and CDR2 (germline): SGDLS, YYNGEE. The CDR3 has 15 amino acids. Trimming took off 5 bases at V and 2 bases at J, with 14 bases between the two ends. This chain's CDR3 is CASRGRGEAGNTIYF. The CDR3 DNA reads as TGTGCCAGCAGGGGCAGGGGCGAGGCTGGAAACACCATATATTTT.

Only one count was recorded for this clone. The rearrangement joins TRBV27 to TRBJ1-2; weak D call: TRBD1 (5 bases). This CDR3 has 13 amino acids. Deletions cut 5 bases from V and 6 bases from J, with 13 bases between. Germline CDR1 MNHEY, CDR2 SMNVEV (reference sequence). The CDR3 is CASSAWGGDGYTF. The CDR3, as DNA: TGTGCCAGCAGTGCGTGGGGAGGGGATGGCTACACCTTC.

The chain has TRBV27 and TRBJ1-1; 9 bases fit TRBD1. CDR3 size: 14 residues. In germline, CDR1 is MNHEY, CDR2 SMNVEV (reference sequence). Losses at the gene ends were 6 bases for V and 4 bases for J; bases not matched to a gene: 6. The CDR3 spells CASREETGGTEAFF. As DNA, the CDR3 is TGTGCCAGCAGGGAAGAGACAGGGGGCACTGAAGCTTTCTTT.

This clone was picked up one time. As DNA, the CDR3 is TGTGCCAGCAGCCCGCGACAAGGCGCCGGGGAGCTGTTTTTT. It codes for CASSPRQGAGELFF. The gene calls are TRBV7-2 and TRBJ2-2; no reliable D call. There are 14 residues in the CDR3. Trimming took 5 bases from V and 6 from J, leaving 13 bases between them. The germline gives CDR1 SGHTA, CDR2 FQGNSA.

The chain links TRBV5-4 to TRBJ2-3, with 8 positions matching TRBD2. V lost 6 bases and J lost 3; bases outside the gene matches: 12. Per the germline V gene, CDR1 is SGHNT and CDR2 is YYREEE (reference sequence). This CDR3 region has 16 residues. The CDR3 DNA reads TGTGCCAGCATGGTTCTGGCGGGGGGCCTGACAGATACGCAGTATTTT. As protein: CASMVLAGGLTDTQYF.